This TCR beta chain was recorded in a study of blood T cell repertoires in COVID-19. Only in-frame clones appear in the TCRdb table, and some are missing; sequencing was by immunoSEQ multiplex PCR. The table records over 200,000 clones, more than 75% of them present only once. The V and J ends lost 3 bases and 0 bases respectively, with 9 bases between them. The germline V gene encodes CDR1 SGDLS and CDR2 YYNGEE. This CDR3 has 15 residues. The genes are TRBV9 and TRBJ1-4; D is unclear. This TCR was sampled from a man aged 55 to 69 who had recovered from COVID-19. The sequenced material came from peripheral blood. This chain's CDR3 is CASSGFYATNEKLFF. As DNA, the CDR3 is TGTGCCAGCAGCGGATTCTATGCAACTAATGAAAAACTGTTTTTT.